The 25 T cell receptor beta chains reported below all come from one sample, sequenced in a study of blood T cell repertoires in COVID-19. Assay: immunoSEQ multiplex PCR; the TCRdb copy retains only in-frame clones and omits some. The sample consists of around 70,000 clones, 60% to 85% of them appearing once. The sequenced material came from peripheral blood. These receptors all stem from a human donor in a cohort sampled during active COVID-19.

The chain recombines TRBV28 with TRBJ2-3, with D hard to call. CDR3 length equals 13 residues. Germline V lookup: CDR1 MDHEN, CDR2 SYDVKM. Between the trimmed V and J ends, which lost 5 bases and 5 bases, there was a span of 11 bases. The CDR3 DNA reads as TGTGCCAGCAGTCTCTCGGTTGAAGATACGCAGTATTTT. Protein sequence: CASSLSVEDTQYF.

The CDR3 DNA follows: TGTGCCAGCACTGCTAGCGCCCCGCGGGATACGCAGTATTTT. It codes for CASTASAPRDTQYF. The chain couples TRBV28 to TRBJ2-3; TRBD2 might be the D (6 bases). Germline V CDR1 and CDR2: MDHEN, SYDVKM. The V end lost 7 bases, the J end lost 6 bases, and 17 bases lay between the germline ends. CDR3 length: 14 residues.

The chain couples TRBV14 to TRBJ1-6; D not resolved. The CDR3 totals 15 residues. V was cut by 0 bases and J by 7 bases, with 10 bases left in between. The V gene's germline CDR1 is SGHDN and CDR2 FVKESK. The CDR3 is CASSQDAGRNSPLHF. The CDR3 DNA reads TGTGCCAGCAGCCAAGACGCGGGTCGAAATTCACCCCTCCACTTT.

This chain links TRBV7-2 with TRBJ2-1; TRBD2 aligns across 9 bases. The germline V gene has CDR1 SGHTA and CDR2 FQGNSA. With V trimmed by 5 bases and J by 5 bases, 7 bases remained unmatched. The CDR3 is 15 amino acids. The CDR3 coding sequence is TGTGCCAGCAGCCCCTTTAGCGGGAGTAACAATGAGCAGTTCTTC. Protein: CASSPFSGSNNEQFF.

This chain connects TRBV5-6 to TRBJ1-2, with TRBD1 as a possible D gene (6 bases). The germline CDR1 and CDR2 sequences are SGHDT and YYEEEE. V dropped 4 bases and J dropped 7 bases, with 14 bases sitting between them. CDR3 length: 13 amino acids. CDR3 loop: CASSANRVGGYTF. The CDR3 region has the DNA TGTGCCAGCAGCGCGAACAGGGTTGGTGGCTACACCTTC.

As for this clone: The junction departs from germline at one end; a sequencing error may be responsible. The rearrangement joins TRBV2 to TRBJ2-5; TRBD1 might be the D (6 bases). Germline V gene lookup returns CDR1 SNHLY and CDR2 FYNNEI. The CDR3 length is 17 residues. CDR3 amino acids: CASNEGSVGHPQETQYF. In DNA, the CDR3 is TGTGCCAGCAATGAAGGAAGTGTGGGACACCCTCAAGAGACCCAGTACTTC.

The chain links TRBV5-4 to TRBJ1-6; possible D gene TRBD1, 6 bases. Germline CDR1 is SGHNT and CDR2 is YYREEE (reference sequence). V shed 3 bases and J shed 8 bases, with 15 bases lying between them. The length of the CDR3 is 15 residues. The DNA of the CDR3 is TGTGCCAGCAGCTGGGGGCGCAGGGACGATTCACCCCTCCACTTT. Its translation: CASSWGRRDDSPLHF.

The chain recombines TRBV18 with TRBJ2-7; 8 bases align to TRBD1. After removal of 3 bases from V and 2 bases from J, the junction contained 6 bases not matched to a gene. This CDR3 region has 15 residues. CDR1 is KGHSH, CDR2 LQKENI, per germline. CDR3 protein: CASSPGTGDPYEQYF. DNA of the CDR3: TGTGCCAGCTCACCCGGGACAGGAGACCCCTACGAGCAGTACTTC. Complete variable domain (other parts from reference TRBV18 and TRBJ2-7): NAGVMQNPRHLVRRRGQEARLRCSPMKGHSHVYWYRQLPEEGLKFMVYLQKENIIDESGMPKERFSAEFPKEGPSILRIQQVVRGDSAAYFCASSPGTGDPYEQYFGPGTRLTVT.

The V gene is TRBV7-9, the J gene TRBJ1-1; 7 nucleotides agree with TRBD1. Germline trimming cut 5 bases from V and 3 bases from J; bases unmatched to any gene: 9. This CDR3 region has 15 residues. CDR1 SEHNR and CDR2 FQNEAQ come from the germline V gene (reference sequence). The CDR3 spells CASSPGRDSYTEAFF. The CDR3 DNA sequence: TGTGCCAGCAGCCCGGGCCGGGACAGTTACACTGAAGCTTTCTTT.

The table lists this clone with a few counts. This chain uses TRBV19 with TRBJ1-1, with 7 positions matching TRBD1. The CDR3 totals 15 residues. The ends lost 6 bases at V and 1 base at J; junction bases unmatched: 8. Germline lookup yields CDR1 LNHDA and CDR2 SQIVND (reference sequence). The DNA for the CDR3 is TGTGCCAGTAGGTCCCTGAGACAGGGGAACACTGAAGCTTTCTTT. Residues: CASRSLRQGNTEAFF.

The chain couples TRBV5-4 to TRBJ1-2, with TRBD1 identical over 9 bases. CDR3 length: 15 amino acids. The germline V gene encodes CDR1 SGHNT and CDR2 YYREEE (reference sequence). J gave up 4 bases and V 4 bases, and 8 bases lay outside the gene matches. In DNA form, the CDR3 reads TGTGCCAGCAGCCTAGACACAGGGGGCGGCTATGGCTACACCTTC. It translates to CASSLDTGGGYGYTF.

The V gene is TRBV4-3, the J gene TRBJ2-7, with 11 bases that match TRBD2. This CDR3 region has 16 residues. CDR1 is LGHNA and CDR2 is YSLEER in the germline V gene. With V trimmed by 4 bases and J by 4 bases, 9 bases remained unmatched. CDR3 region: CASSLSLAGESYEQYF. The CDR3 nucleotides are TGCGCCAGCAGCCTCTCACTAGCGGGAGAATCATACGAGCAGTACTTC.

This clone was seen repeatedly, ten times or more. CDR3: CASSQDPQWATTNEKLFF. CDR3 in DNA: TGCGCCAGCAGCCAAGACCCTCAATGGGCGACGACTAATGAAAAACTGTTTTTT. This chain connects TRBV4-3 to TRBJ1-4; D uncertain. CDR1 is LGHNA, CDR2 YSLEER, per germline. The CDR3 sequence is 18 residues long. Between the trimmed V and J ends, which lost 0 bases and 2 bases, there was a span of 16 bases.

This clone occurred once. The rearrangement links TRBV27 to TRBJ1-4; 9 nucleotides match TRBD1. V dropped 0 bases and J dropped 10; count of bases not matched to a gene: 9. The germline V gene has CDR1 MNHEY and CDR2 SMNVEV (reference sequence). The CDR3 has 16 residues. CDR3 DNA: TGTGCCAGCAGTTTATCACCGGGACAGGGTCTTGGAAAACTGTTTTTT. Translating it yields CASSLSPGQGLGKLFF. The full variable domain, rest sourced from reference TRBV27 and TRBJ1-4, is EAQVTQNPRYLITVTGKKLTVTCSQNMNHEYMSWYRQDPGLGLRQIYYSMNVEVTDKGDVPEGYKVSRKEKRNFPLILESPSPNQTSLYFCASSLSPGQGLGKLFFGSGTQLSVL.

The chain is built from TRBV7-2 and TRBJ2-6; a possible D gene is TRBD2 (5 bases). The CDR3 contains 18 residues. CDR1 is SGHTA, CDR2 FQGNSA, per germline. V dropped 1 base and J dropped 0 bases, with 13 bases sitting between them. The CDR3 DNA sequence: TGTGCCAGCAGCTTAGAAGCGGCCAAGAGCTCTGGGGCCAACGTCCTGACTTTC. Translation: CASSLEAAKSSGANVLTF.

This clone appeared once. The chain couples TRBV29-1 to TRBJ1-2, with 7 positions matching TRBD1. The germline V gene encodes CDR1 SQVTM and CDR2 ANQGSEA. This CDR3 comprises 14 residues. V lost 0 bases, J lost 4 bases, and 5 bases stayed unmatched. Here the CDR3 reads CSVEDPDRLYGYTF. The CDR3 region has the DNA TGCAGCGTTGAAGATCCGGACAGGCTCTATGGCTACACCTTC.

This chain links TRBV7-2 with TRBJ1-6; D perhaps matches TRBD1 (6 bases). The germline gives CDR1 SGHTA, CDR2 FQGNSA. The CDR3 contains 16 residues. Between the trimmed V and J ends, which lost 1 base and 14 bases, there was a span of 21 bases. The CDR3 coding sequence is TGTGCCAGCAGCTTAGTGGGGGTGGCAGGGGCGACGGCCCTCCACTTT. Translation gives CASSLVGVAGATALHF.

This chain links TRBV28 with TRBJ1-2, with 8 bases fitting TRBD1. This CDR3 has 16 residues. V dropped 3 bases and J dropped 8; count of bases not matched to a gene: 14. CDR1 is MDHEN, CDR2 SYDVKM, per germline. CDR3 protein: CASSFGQTGGAGGYTF. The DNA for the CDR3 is TGTGCCAGCAGTTTCGGGCAAACAGGGGGGGCTGGCGGCTACACCTTC.

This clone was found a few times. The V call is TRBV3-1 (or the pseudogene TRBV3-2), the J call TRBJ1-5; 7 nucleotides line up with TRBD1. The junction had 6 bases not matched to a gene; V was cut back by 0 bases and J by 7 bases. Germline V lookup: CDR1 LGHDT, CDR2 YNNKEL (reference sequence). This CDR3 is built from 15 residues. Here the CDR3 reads CASSQDLGQQQPQHF. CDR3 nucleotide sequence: TGTGCCAGCAGCCAAGATTTGGGACAGCAACAGCCCCAGCATTTT.

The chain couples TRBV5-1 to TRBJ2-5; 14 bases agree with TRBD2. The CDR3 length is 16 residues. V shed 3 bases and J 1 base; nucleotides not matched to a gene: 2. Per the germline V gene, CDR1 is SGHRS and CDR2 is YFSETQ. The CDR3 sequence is CASSSGTSGSQETQYF. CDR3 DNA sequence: TGCGCCAGCAGCTCCGGGACTAGCGGGAGCCAAGAGACCCAGTACTTC.

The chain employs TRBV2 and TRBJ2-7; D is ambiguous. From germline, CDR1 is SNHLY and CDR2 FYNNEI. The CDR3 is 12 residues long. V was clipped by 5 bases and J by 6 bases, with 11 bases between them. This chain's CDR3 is CASSPTLGEQYF. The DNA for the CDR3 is TGTGCCAGCAGTCCAACCCTAGGCGAGCAGTACTTC.

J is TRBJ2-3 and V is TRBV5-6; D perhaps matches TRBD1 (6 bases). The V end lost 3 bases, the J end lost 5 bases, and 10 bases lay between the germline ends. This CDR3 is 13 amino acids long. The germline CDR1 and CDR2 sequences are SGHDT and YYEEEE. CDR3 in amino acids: CASSSTGRDTQYF. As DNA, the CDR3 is TGTGCCAGCAGCTCCACAGGGAGAGATACGCAGTATTTT.

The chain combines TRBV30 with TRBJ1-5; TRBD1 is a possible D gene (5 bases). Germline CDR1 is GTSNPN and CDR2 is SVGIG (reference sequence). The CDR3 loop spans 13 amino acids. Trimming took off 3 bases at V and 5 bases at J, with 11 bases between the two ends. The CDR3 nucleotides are TGTGCCTGGAGCCAGGGTTTGGATCAGCCCCAGCATTTT. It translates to CAWSQGLDQPQHF.

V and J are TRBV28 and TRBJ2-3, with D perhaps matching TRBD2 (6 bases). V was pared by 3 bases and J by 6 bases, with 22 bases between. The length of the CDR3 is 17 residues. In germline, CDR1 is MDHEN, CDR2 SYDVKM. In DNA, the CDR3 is TGTGCCAGCAGTTTTACCCGGGGGAGCCCCAGGTCGGATACGCAGTATTTT. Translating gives CASSFTRGSPRSDTQYF.

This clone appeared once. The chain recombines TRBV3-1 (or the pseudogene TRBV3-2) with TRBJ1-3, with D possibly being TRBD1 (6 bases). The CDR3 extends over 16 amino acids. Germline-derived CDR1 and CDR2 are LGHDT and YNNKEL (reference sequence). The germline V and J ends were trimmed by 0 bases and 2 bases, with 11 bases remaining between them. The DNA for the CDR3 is TGTGCCAGCAGCCAAGAGAGGACAGAAACTGGAAACACCATATATTTT. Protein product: CASSQERTETGNTIYF.